The 19 T cell receptor beta chains below all came from one sample that was sequenced in a study of OX40 agonist ivuxolimab in advanced cancers. The repertoire was sequenced with immunoSEQ multiplex PCR; TCRdb's copy has only in-frame clones and lacks some. The table includes fewer than 85,000 clones, about 80% detected once. Sample: CD4+ or CD8+ T cells sorted from blood, taken in a trial of the OX40 agonist ivuxolimab. The receptors come from an adult with an advanced solid tumor such as melanoma, head and neck, liver or kidney cancer.

This sequence joins TRBV5-6 and TRBJ2-3; TRBD2 aligns across 9 bases. Germline-derived CDR1 and CDR2 are SGHDT and YYEEEE. CDR3 length: 16 amino acids. With 1 base clipped from V and 3 bases from J, the junction kept 6 bases outside the gene matches. The CDR3, as DNA: TGTGCCAGCAGCTTGTTGGGTAGCGGGAGTACAGATACGCAGTATTTT. It specifies CASSLLGSGSTDTQYF.

The chain has TRBV15 and TRBJ2-7; D is unresolved. From germline, CDR1 is LNHNV and CDR2 YYDKDF (reference sequence). The V end lost 5 bases, the J end lost 3 bases, and 11 bases lay between the germline ends. The CDR3 is made up of 13 amino acids. The CDR3 DNA reads as TGTGCCACCAGCCCTTATTTGGGCTACGAGCAGTACTTC. This encodes CATSPYLGYEQYF. Using reference TRBV15 and TRBJ2-7 for the parts outside the CDR3, the full variable domain is DAMVIQNPRYQVTQFGKPVTLSCSQTLNHNVMYWYQQKSSQAPKLLFHYYDKDFNNEADTPDNFQSRRPNTSFCFLDIRSPGLGDTAMYLCATSPYLGYEQYFGPGTRLTVT.

This chain joins TRBV6-1 and TRBJ1-2; TRBD1 agrees at 10 bases. Germline V CDR1 and CDR2: MNHNS, SASEGT. J gave up 1 base and V 4 bases, and 9 bases lay outside the gene matches. The CDR3 is 17 residues long. Here the CDR3 DNA reads TGTGCCAGCAGTGTGGGGGGACAGGGGCAGATTAACTATGGCTACACCTTC. Protein sequence: CASSVGGQGQINYGYTF.

The CDR3 spells CASSFFRGGGELFF. The CDR3 DNA is TGCGCCAGCAGCTTTTTCCGGGGTGGCGGGGAGCTGTTTTTT. The rearrangement joins TRBV5-1 to TRBJ2-2; TRBD2 is a possible D gene (5 bases). The CDR3 length is 14 residues. Trimming took off 2 bases at V and 7 bases at J, with 12 bases between the two ends. Germline V gene data show CDR1 as SGHRS and CDR2 as YFSETQ.

This clone occurred once. The chain has TRBV10-3 and TRBJ2-7; 7 bases align to TRBD2. The CDR3 runs to 15 residues. The ends lost 7 bases at V and 2 bases at J; junction bases unmatched: 11. Per germline, CDR1 ENHRY and CDR2 SYGVKD. The CDR3 loop is CAITVGQGGTYEQYF. The CDR3 DNA sequence: TGTGCCATCACCGTGGGTCAGGGAGGGACCTACGAGCAGTACTTC.

The rearrangement links TRBV27 to TRBJ1-2; 10 nucleotides agree with TRBD1. The CDR3 spans 15 residues. V gave up 7 bases and J gave up 6 bases; unmatched junction bases: 11. Germline-derived CDR1 and CDR2 are MNHEY and SMNVEV (reference sequence). CDR3 DNA sequence: TGTGCCAGCAAGGAGCCGGGACAGGGGTTCGATGGCTACACCTTC. This gives the protein CASKEPGQGFDGYTF.

CDR3 DNA: TGTGCCAGCTCACCTAAATCAACCGGACAGGGAAATAATTCACCCCTCCACTTT. This encodes CASSPKSTGQGNNSPLHF. This chain uses TRBV18 with TRBJ1-6; TRBD1 matches 8 bases. The germline gives CDR1 KGHSH, CDR2 LQKENI. The CDR3 contains 18 residues. The J segment lost 5 bases and the V segment lost 3 bases, leaving 12 bases of the junction unmatched. The full variable domain, in which reference TRBV18 and TRBJ1-6 provide the parts outside the CDR3, is NAGVMQNPRHLVRRRGQEARLRCSPMKGHSHVYWYRQLPEEGLKFMVYLQKENIIDESGMPKERFSAEFPKEGPSILRIQQVVRGDSAAYFCASSPKSTGQGNNSPLHFGNGTRLTVT.

The chain employs TRBV5-1 and TRBJ2-2, with D perhaps matching TRBD2 (5 bases). Germline loops: CDR1 SGHRS, CDR2 YFSETQ. CDR3 length: 14 residues. V shed 4 bases and J shed 3 bases, with 10 bases lying between them. The CDR3 DNA sequence: TGCGCCAGCAGCGGCACGGGGTACACCGGGGAGCTGTTTTTT. Translated, it gives CASSGTGYTGELFF.

This chain links TRBV7-3 with TRBJ1-1; 11 bases agree with TRBD1. The CDR3 is made up of 16 amino acids. Germline V lookup: CDR1 SGHTA, CDR2 FQGTGA. The V gene end was trimmed by 4 bases and the J gene end by 4 bases; junction bases not matched to a gene: 8. The CDR3 region is CASSSTGTGGFTEAFF. The CDR3, as DNA: TGTGCCAGCAGCTCTACCGGGACAGGGGGTTTCACTGAAGCTTTCTTT.

This chain uses TRBV21-1 with TRBJ2-1; the D call in the table, TRBD2, was not verified against the DNA. TRBV21-1 is designated a pseudogene. This CDR3 is built from 16 residues. The CDR3 loop is CASSKVRAGGPNEQFF. The CDR3 nucleotides read TGTGCCAGCAGCAAAGTCCGAGCGGGAGGGCCCAATGAGCAGTTCTTC.

This clone showed up just a few times. The chain has TRBV30 and TRBJ1-1, with TRBD1 matching 7 bases. Unmatched junction bases numbered 16, after V lost 0 bases and J lost 0 bases. The CDR3 spans 19 residues. In germline, CDR1 is GTSNPN, CDR2 SVGIG (reference sequence). CDR3 sequence: CAWSVTMFSTGAVNTEAFF. CDR3 bases: TGTGCCTGGAGTGTAACAATGTTTAGTACAGGGGCTGTGAACACTGAAGCTTTCTTT.

This CDR3 is CASSHDDRDTEAFF. In DNA, the CDR3 is TGTGCCAGCAGCCATGATGACAGGGACACTGAAGCTTTCTTT. The rearrangement links TRBV5-8 to TRBJ1-1, with 7 bases aligning to TRBD1. J was trimmed by 3 bases and V by 4 bases; bases with no gene match: 6. This CDR3 is 14 amino acids long. Germline assignment: CDR1 SGHTS and CDR2 YDEGEE.

The chain joins TRBV28 to TRBJ2-5; 12 nucleotides agree with TRBD1. This CDR3 region has 16 residues. V shed 6 bases and J 4 bases; nucleotides not matched to a gene: 9. CDR1 MDHEN and CDR2 SYDVKM come from the germline V gene. The CDR3, as DNA: TGTGCCAGCAGCTTAACCGGGACAGGGGGCTTAGAGACCCAGTACTTC. The encoded protein is CASSLTGTGGLETQYF.

The gene calls are TRBV19 and TRBJ1-2, with unresolved D. This CDR3 has 14 residues. The V and J ends lost 5 bases and 4 bases respectively, with 14 bases between them. Germline loops: CDR1 LNHDA, CDR2 SQIVND (reference sequence). For the CDR3, the DNA is TGTGCCAGTAGTCGGTCAGCAGAGTTCTATGGCTACACCTTC. This sequence encodes CASSRSAEFYGYTF. The full variable domain, in which reference TRBV19 and TRBJ1-2 provide the parts outside the CDR3, is DGGITQSPKYLFRKEGQNVTLSCEQNLNHDAMYWYRQDPGQGLRLIYYSQIVNDFQKGDIAEGYSVSREKKESFPLTVTSAQKNPTAFYLCASSRSAEFYGYTFGSGTRLTVV.

The chain carries TRBV14 and TRBJ2-7, with 12 bases lining up with TRBD1. J lost 8 bases, V lost 8 bases, and 13 bases had no gene match. Germline lookup yields CDR1 SGHDN and CDR2 FVKESK. The CDR3 runs to 15 residues. This chain's CDR3 is CASGPHGTGGAQQYF. The CDR3, as DNA: TGTGCCAGCGGCCCCCACGGGACAGGGGGCGCACAGCAGTACTTC.

This chain links TRBV11-3 with TRBJ2-3, with 12 bases that match TRBD2. The CDR3 runs to 19 residues. Germline CDR1 SGHNT, CDR2 YENEEA. V trimming: 5 bases; J trimming: 0 bases; junction bases outside the gene matches: 12. CDR3: CASSLFSATSGRSTDTQYF. The CDR3 nucleotides are TGTGCCAGCAGCCTCTTTTCGGCTACTAGCGGGAGGAGCACAGATACGCAGTATTTT.

The chain carries TRBV7-2 and TRBJ2-1; D possibly corresponds to TRBD2 (6 bases). V shed 5 bases and J shed 0 bases, with 17 bases lying between them. Germline CDR1 reads SGHTA; CDR2 reads FQGNSA. The CDR3 runs to 17 residues. CDR3 bases: TGTGCCAGCAGCGCCCCACGGGGGATGAGCTCCTACAATGAGCAGTTCTTC. Translated: CASSAPRGMSSYNEQFF.

The chain couples TRBV18 to TRBJ2-3; D not resolved. Trimming removed 1 base at V and 4 bases at J, with 12 bases between. Per germline, CDR1 KGHSH and CDR2 LQKENI. The CDR3 totals 15 residues. The CDR3: CASSPLILRADTQYF. The DNA for the CDR3 is TGTGCCAGCTCACCACTGATACTAAGGGCAGATACGCAGTATTTT. Full variable domain (outside the CDR3, taken from reference TRBV18 and TRBJ2-3): NAGVMQNPRHLVRRRGQEARLRCSPMKGHSHVYWYRQLPEEGLKFMVYLQKENIIDESGMPKERFSAEFPKEGPSILRIQQVVRGDSAAYFCASSPLILRADTQYFGPGTRLTVL.

V gene TRBV5-4 combines with J gene TRBJ1-1, with TRBD1 as a possible D gene (6 bases). Per germline, CDR1 SGHNT and CDR2 YYREEE (reference sequence). Trimming left V 2 bases short and J 4 bases short, with 12 bases between. This CDR3 has 14 residues. Here the CDR3 reads CASSLQGRPTEAFF. The CDR3 DNA reads as TGTGCCAGCAGCTTACAGGGTAGGCCCACTGAAGCTTTCTTT.